These T cell receptor beta chains were read from a single sample in a study of cytotoxic CD8 clonotypes in ibrutinib-treated CLL. Measured with immunoSEQ multiplex PCR; TCRdb has only the in-frame clones, and not every one. The data contain around 70,000 clones, about 64% of them seen just once; the ten biggest clones take up 5.7%. The material was PBMCs, obtained after 12 months of ibrutinib treatment. The receptors derive from a human donor with chronic lymphocytic leukemia. Both conserved end residues are trimmed from each CDR3.

TRBJ1-2 | TRBV28 | ASSSTGESDYGYT
TRBJ1-2 | TRBV7-8 | ASSLGTVNYGYT
TRBJ2-2 | TRBV19 | ASRPEGNTGELF
TRBJ1-2 | TRBV28 | ASSLFSRQGAGGYT
TRBJ1-2 | TRBV28 | ASSSHGGYT
TRBJ2-3 | TRBV7-8 | ASSSDVGSRTDTQY
TRBJ1-1 | TRBV27 | ASSFTEGEAF
TRBJ2-1 | TRBV19 | ASSIGPNKGNEQF
TRBJ1-1 | TRBV10-3 | AISVQGPMNTEAF
TRBJ2-5 | TRBV6-5 | ASSYGLAGGPETQY
TRBJ1-6 | TRBV21-1 | ASSKGQPHKSSYNSPLH
TRBJ2-5 | TRBV7-3 | ASSQGGGEETQY
TRBJ2-6 | TRBV19 | ASSIILPGAGSGANVLT
TRBJ1-6 | TRBV7-6 | ASSPGQGISYNSPLH
TRBJ2-3 | TRBV6-5 | ATKEGYTDTQY
TRBJ2-3 | TRBV6-6 | ASSYDGGKDTQY
TRBJ1-5 | TRBV19 | ASSISTGSLYQPQH
TRBJ2-1 | TRBV6-5 | ASSYTGGGIEQF
TRBJ1-1 | TRBV2 | ASTPRWTDTEAF
TRBJ2-3 | TRBV15 | ATSRDRGPDTQY
TRBJ2-4 | TRBV9 | ASSATGGLAKNIQY
TRBJ2-3 | TRBV5-4 | ASSLAGLAGASGTQY
TRBJ1-1 | TRBV2 | ASIGRVEYTEAF
TRBJ2-3 | TRBV18 | ASSPVPGPDTQY
TRBJ1-1 | TRBV11-2 | ASSRSRGTEAF
TRBJ1-2 | TRBV7-9 | ASSPGQLNGYT
TRBJ2-7 | TRBV4-1 | ASSQDRARGYYEQY
TRBJ2-7 | TRBV6-5 | ASTTGQGSYEQY
TRBJ1-2 | TRBV9 | ASSVEQGPGSGYT
TRBJ2-3 | TRBV10-3 | AIRVRLRRPSTDTQY
TRBJ1-5 | TRBV19 | ASNTGQFNQPQH
TRBJ1-2 | TRBV10-3 | AISESPAGGYT
TRBJ2-1 | TRBV12-5 | ASLRQGVGEQF
TRBJ1-2 | TRBV7-9 | ASSLDRNTHGYT
TRBJ1-1 | TRBV11-2 | ASSLTGDTEAF
TRBJ2-2 | TRBV29-1 | SVRKRGTNTGELF
TRBJ2-6 | TRBV7-2 | ASSLAGTGISSGANVLT
TRBJ2-2 | TRBV28 | ASSRQGTGELF
TRBJ2-7 | TRBV6-6 | ASRLAGGRYEQY
TRBJ1-1 | TRBV7-2 | ASSLTRGQNTEAF
TRBJ1-2 | TRBV18 | ASSPSRDRVGYGYT
TRBJ2-3 | TRBV2 | ASGSESTDTQY
TRBJ2-7 | TRBV5-6 | ASSRTGPVEQY
TRBJ2-2 | TRBV30 | AWSKGAAGELF
TRBJ1-4 | TRBV4-2 | ASSWKVGEKLF
TRBJ2-7 | TRBV6-5 | ASSRIRGAYEQY
TRBJ2-1 | TRBV9 | ASSVVSRGGYNEQF
TRBJ1-5 | TRBV19 | ASSIRKQYSNQPQH
TRBJ2-2 | TRBV30 | AWKRTPGGELF
TRBJ2-5 | TRBV5-4 | ASSSPQGSETQY
TRBJ1-2 | TRBV4-1 | ASSQEGVYGYT